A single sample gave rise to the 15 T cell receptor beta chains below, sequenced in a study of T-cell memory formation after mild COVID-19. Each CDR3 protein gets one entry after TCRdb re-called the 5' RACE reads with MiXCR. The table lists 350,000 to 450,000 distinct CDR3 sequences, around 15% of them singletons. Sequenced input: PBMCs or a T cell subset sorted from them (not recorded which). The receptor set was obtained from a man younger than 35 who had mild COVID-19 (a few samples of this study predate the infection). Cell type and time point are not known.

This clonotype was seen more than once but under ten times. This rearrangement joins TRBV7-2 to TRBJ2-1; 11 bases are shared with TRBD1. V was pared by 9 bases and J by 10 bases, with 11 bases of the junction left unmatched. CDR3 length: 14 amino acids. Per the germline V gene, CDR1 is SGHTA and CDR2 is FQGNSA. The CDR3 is CASMDRGRVSEQFF. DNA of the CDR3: TGTGCCAGTATGGACAGGGGGCGCGTCAGCGAGCAGTTCTTC.

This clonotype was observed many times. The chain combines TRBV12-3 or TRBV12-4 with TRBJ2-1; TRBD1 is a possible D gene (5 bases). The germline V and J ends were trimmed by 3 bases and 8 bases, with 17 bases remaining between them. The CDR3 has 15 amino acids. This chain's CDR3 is CASSFLDGIGDEQFF. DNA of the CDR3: TGTGCCAGCAGTTTCCTGGACGGAATAGGGGATGAGCAGTTCTTC.

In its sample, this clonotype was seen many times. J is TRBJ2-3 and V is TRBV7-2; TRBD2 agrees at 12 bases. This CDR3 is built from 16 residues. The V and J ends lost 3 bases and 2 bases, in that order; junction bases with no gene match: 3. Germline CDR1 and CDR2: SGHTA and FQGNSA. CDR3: CASSFLAGGLTDTQYF. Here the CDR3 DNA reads TGTGCCAGCAGCTTCCTAGCGGGGGGGCTCACAGATACGCAGTATTTT. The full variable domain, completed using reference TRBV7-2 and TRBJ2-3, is GAGVSQSPSNKVTEKGKDVELRCDPISGHTALYWYRQSLGQGLEFLIYFQGNSAPDKSGLPSDRFSAERTGGSVSTLTIQRTQQEDSAVYLCASSFLAGGLTDTQYFGPGTRLTVL.

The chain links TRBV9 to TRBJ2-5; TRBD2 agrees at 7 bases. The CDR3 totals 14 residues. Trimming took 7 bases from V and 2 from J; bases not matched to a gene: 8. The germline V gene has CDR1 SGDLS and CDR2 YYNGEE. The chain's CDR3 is CASSKRGEQETQYF. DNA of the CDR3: TGTGCCAGCTCAAAGCGGGGCGAGCAAGAGACCCAGTACTTC.

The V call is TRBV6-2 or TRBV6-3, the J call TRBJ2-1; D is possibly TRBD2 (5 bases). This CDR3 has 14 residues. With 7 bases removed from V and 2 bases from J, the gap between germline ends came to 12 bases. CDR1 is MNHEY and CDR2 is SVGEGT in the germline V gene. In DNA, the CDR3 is TGTGCCAGCACCAGGTCGGGGACCTACAATGAGCAGTTCTTC. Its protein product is CASTRSGTYNEQFF.

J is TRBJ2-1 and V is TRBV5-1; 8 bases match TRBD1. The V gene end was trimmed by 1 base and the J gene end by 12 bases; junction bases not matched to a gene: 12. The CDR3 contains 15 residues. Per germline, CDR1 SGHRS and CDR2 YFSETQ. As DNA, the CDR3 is TGCGCCAGCAGCTTGACAGGGGGAGTGACGGGCGCGCAGTTCTTC. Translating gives CASSLTGGVTGAQFF. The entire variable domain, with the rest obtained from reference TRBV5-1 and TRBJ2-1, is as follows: KAGVTQTPRYLIKTRGQQVTLSCSPISGHRSVSWYQQTPGQGLQFLFEYFSETQRNKGNFPGRFSGRQFSNSRSEMNVSTLELGDSALYLCASSLTGGVTGAQFFGPGTRLTVL.

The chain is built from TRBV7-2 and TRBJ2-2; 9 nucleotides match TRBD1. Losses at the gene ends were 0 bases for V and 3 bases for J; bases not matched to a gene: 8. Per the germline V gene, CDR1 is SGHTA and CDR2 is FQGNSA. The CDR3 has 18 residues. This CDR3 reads CASSLAPGQGYYTGELFF. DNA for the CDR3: TGTGCCAGCAGCTTAGCTCCGGGACAGGGATATTACACCGGGGAGCTGTTTTTT.

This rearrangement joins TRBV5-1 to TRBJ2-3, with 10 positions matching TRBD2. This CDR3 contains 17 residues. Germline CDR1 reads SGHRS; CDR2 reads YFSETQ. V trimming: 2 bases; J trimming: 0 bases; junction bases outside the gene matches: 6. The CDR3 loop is CASSLGTSGASTDTQYF. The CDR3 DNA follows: TGCGCCAGCAGCTTAGGAACTAGCGGGGCAAGCACAGATACGCAGTATTTT. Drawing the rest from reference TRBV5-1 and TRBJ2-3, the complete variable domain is KAGVTQTPRYLIKTRGQQVTLSCSPISGHRSVSWYQQTPGQGLQFLFEYFSETQRNKGNFPGRFSGRQFSNSRSEMNVSTLELGDSALYLCASSLGTSGASTDTQYFGPGTRLTVL.

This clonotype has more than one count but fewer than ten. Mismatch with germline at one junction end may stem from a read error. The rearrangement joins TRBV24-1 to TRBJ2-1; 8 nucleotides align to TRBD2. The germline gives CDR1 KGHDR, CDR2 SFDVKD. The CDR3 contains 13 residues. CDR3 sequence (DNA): TGTGCCACCAGTGGCCGGGGGGGGGATTCCCGGATCTTC. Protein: CATSGRGGDSRIF.

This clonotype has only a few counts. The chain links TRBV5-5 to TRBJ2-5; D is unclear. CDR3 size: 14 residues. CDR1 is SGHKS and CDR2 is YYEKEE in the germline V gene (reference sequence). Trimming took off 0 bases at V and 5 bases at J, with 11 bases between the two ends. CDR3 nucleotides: TGTGCCAGCAGCTTGGCCGTTACGCAGGAGACCCAGTACTTC. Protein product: CASSLAVTQETQYF.

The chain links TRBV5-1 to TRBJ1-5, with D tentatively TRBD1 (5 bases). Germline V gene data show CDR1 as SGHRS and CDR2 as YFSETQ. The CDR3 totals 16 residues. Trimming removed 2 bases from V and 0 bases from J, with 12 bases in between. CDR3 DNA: TGCGCCAGCAGCTTCCCAGGGAGCTATAGCAATCAGCCCCAGCATTTT. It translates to CASSFPGSYSNQPQHF.

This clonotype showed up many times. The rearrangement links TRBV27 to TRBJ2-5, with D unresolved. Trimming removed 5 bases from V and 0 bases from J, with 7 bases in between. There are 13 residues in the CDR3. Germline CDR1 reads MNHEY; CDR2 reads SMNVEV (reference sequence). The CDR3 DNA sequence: TGTGCCAGCAGTACGAGGTACCAAGAGACCCAGTACTTC. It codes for CASSTRYQETQYF.

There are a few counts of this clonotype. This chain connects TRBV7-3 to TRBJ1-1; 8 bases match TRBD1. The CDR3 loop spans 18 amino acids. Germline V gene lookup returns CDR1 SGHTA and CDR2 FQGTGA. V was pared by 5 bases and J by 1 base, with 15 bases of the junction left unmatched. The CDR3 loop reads CASSRTPDRAIWNTEAFF. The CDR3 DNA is TGTGCCAGCAGCAGAACTCCGGACAGGGCAATCTGGAACACTGAAGCTTTCTTT.

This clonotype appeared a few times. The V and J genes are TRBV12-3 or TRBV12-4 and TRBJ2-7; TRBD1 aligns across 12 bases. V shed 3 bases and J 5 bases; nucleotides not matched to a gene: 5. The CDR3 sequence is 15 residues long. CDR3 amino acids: CASSFTGTGGHEQYF. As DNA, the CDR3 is TGTGCCAGCAGTTTCACTGGGACAGGGGGCCACGAGCAGTACTTC.

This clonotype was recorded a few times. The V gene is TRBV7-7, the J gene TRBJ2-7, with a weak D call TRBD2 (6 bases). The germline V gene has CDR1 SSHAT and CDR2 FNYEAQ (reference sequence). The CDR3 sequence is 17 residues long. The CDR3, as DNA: TGTGCTAGCAGCTTAGGTCGGACGGCCGGGGGATCCTACGAGCAGTACGTC. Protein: CASSLGRTAGGSYEQYV.